This T cell receptor (beta chain) appears in the sequencing data of a study of CD8 T cells in ankylosing spondylitis. Germline V gene lookup returns CDR1 SEHNR and CDR2 FQNEAQ (reference sequence). CDR3 length: 16 residues. Trimming took 4 bases from V and 0 from J; bases not matched to a gene: 5. Study findings and constraints: Within peripheral blood, clones linked to disease were CD8+ and relatively rare. As reported, disease-linked clones showed significant enrichment in matched ankylosing spondylitis synovial fluid.

Using its own MiXCR run on the 5' RACE reads, TCRdb lists one record per CDR3 protein. The data show about 36,000 distinct CDR3 sequences, around 15% seen once. This clonotype was picked up a small number of times. Its antigen is unknown. Input material: synovial fluid, either unsorted or a sorted T cell fraction (not recorded which). This TCR was sampled from a male donor with ankylosing spondylitis. J is TRBJ2-1 and V is TRBV7-9; 8 bases are a match to TRBD2. CDR3 residues: CASSWLAGSSYNEQFF. The CDR3 DNA is TGTGCCAGCAGCTGGTTAGCGGGGAGCTCCTACAATGAGCAGTTCTTC.